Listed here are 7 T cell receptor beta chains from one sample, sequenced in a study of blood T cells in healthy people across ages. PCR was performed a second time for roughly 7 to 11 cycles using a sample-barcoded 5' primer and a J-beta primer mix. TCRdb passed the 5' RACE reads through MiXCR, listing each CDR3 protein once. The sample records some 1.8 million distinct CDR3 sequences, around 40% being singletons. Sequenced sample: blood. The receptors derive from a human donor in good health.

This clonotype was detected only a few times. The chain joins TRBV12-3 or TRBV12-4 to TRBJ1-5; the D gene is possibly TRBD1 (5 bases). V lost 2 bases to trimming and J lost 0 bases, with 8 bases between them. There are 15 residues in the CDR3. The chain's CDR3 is CASSLSDSSNQPQHF. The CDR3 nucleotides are TGTGCCAGCAGTTTATCAGACAGTAGCAATCAGCCCCAGCATTTT.

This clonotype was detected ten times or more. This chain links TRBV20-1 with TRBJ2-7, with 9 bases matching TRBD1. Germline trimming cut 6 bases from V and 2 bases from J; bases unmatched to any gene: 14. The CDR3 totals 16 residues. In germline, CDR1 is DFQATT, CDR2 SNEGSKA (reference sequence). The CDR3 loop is CSAEADRGLRTYEQYF. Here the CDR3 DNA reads TGCAGTGCCGAGGCGGACAGGGGTTTGAGAACCTACGAGCAGTACTTC.

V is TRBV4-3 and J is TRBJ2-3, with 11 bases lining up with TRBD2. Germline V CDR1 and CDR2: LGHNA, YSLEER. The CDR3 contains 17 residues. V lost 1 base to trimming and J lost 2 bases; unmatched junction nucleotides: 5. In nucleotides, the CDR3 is TGCGCCAGCAGCCAAGCTCTAGCGGGGGGTTCCACAGATACGCAGTATTTT. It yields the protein CASSQALAGGSTDTQYF.

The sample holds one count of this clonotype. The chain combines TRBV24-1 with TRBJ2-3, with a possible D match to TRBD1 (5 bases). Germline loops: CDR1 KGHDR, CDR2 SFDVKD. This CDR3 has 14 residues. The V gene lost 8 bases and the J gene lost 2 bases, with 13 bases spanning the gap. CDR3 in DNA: TGTGCCACCAAGAGTACAGGTTCCACAGATACGCAGTATTTT. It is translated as CATKSTGSTDTQYF.

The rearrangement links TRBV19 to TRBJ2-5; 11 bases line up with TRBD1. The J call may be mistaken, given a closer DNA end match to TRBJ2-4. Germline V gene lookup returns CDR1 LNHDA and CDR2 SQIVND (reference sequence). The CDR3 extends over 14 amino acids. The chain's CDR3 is CASKEGTGGIIQYF. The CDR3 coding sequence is TGTGCCAGTAAGGAGGGGACAGGGGGGATCATTCAGTACTTC.

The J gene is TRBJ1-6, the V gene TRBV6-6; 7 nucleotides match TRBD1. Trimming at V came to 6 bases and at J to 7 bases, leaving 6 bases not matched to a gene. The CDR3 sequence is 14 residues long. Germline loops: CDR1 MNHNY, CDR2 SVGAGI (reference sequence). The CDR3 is CASSQQGSNSPLHF. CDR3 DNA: TGTGCCAGCAGCCAACAGGGGTCAAATTCACCCCTCCACTTT.

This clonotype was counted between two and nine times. The CDR3 protein is CASSHGLAGQETQYF. For the CDR3, the DNA is TGCGCCAGCAGCCATGGACTAGCGGGGCAAGAGACCCAGTACTTC. The rearrangement uses TRBV4-3 and TRBJ2-5, with 12 bases lining up with TRBD2. Germline trimming cut 3 bases from V and 2 bases from J; bases unmatched to any gene: 1. Germline CDR1 is LGHNA and CDR2 is YSLEER. The CDR3 covers 15 residues.